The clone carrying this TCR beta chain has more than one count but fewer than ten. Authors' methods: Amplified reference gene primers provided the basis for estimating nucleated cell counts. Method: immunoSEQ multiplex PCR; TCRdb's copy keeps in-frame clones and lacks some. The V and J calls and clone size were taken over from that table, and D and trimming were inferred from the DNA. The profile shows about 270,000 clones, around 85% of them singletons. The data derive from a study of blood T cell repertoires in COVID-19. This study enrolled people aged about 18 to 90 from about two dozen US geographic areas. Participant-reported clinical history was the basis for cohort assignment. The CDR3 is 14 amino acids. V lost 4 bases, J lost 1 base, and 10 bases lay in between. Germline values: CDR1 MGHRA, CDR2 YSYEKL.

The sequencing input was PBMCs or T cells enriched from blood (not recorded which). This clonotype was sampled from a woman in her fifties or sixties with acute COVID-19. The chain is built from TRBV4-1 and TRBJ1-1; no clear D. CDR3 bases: TGCGCCAGCAGCCGTCAAGAGGGGAACACTGAAGCTTTCTTT. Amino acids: CASSRQEGNTEAFF.